This entry describes one T cell receptor beta chain. The sample originates from a study of T cell changes during pregnancy in multiple sclerosis. Repertoires were generated with immunoSEQ multiplex PCR, while TCRdb's copy carries only in-frame clones and drops some. The profile covers 60,000 to 85,000 clones, with roughly 94% appearing a single time and 1.2% to 1.5% taken by the ten largest. The starting material was peripheral blood, obtained in the second trimester of pregnancy. This receptor was identified in a female donor in good health, enrolled as a control in a pregnancy study.

CDR3 nucleotides: TGTGCCATCAGTGAGTCGGGAGCGGGCGACACAGATACGCAGTATTTT. Protein: CAISESGAGDTDTQYF. The chain has TRBV10-3 and TRBJ2-3; D possibly corresponds to TRBD2 (6 bases). CDR1 and CDR2 (germline): ENHRY, SYGVKD. This CDR3 has 16 amino acids. V was clipped by 0 bases and J by 2 bases, with 12 bases between them.